This T cell receptor (beta chain) was captured in a study of CD8 T cells in ankylosing spondylitis. Between the trimmed V and J ends, which lost 3 bases and 6 bases, there was a span of 18 bases. Germline CDR1 LGHNA, CDR2 YSLEER. The CDR3 runs 16 residues. TCRdb itself ran the 5' RACE reads through MiXCR, one entry per CDR3 protein. The sample shows more than 110,000 distinct CDR3 sequences, roughly 8% of them seen only once. Input material: synovial fluid, either unsorted or a sorted T cell fraction (not recorded which). The J gene is TRBJ2-1, the V gene TRBV4-3; TRBD2 is a possible D gene (5 bases). This TCR derives from a male donor with ankylosing spondylitis. The CDR3, as DNA: TGCGCCAGCAGCCACCAACTAGTTTCCTTTGGCAATGAGCAGTTCTTC. This codes for CASSHQLVSFGNEQFF.